The 25 T cell receptor beta chains reported below all come from one sample, sequenced in a study of cytomegalovirus exposure and HLA in healthy donors. The PCR ran on 60 Vbeta and 13 Jbeta primers. The method was immunoSEQ multiplex PCR; TCRdb's version includes in-frame clones alone and lacks a portion of them. The sample shows approximately 170,000 clones, and about 0.8% sits with its ten largest clones. The source material was PBMCs. These receptors were taken from a young woman in good health and CMV-seropositive.

The V call is TRBV15, the J call TRBJ2-5, with no clear D. From germline, CDR1 is LNHNV and CDR2 YYDKDF (reference sequence). V was cut by 0 bases and J by 1 base, with 6 bases left in between. The CDR3 contains 14 residues. The chain's CDR3 is CATSRDAAQETQYF. In DNA, the CDR3 is TGTGCCACCAGCAGAGACGCGGCCCAAGAGACCCAGTACTTC.

The chain employs TRBV7-6 and TRBJ2-1; no clear D. Germline CDR1 and CDR2: SGHVS and FNYEAQ. This CDR3 is 15 amino acids long. Trimming took 2 bases from V and 7 from J, leaving 15 bases between them. DNA for the CDR3: TGTGCCAGCAGCTTAACCCCGGTTACGTCGAATGAGCAGTTCTTC. This translates into CASSLTPVTSNEQFF.

V and J are TRBV14 and TRBJ2-7, with TRBD2 as a possible D gene (8 bases). CDR3 length: 20 amino acids. Germline CDR1 reads SGHDN; CDR2 reads FVKESK. With 0 bases removed from V and 2 bases from J, the gap between germline ends came to 26 bases. The CDR3 DNA reads TGTGCCAGCAGCCAAGACCAGGGGGGGATTAGCGGGATACCCCCCTACGAGCAGTACTTC. Translating it yields CASSQDQGGISGIPPYEQYF.

This rearrangement joins TRBV7-9 to TRBJ2-5; TRBD2 might be the D (5 bases). Germline V gives CDR1 SEHNR, CDR2 FQNEAQ (reference sequence). The length of the CDR3 is 13 residues. V lost 3 bases, J lost 4 bases, and 9 bases lay in between. The CDR3 loop reads CASSFQEGETQYF. The CDR3 DNA sequence: TGTGCCAGCAGCTTTCAAGAGGGAGAGACCCAGTACTTC.

The gene calls are TRBV5-6 and TRBJ2-7, with 7 bases lining up with TRBD1. V was clipped by 2 bases and J by 0 bases; unmatched bases: 5. The CDR3 spans 15 residues. Germline CDR1 SGHDT, CDR2 YYEEEE. The CDR3 coding sequence is TGTGCCAGCAGCTTTCTACAGGGGAGCTCCTACGAGCAGTACTTC. This translates into CASSFLQGSSYEQYF.

This chain uses TRBV5-1 with TRBJ2-1; 9 positions match TRBD2. Trimming removed 0 bases from V and 5 bases from J; junction bases left unmatched: 3. Germline V gene sequence: CDR1 SGHRS, CDR2 YFSETQ. This CDR3 has 15 residues. CDR3 DNA: TGCGCCAGCAGCTTGGAACTAGCGGGCCACAATGAGCAGTTCTTC. Its protein is CASSLELAGHNEQFF.

The genes are TRBV2 and TRBJ2-1, with TRBD2 identical over 9 bases. The CDR3 length is 13 residues. Trimming took 6 bases from V and 7 from J; bases not matched to a gene: 4. CDR1 and CDR2 from the germline V gene are SNHLY and FYNNEI. CDR3 loop: CASRVAGENEQFF. In DNA, the CDR3 is TGTGCCAGCAGGGTAGCGGGAGAGAATGAGCAGTTCTTC.

V gene TRBV6-1 combines with J gene TRBJ2-1; 8 positions agree with TRBD1. The V gene's germline CDR1 is MNHNS and CDR2 SASEGT. V dropped 1 base and J dropped 5; count of bases not matched to a gene: 7. The CDR3 has 16 residues. In DNA form, the CDR3 reads TGTGCCAGCAGTGAAGGCTGGACAGGGCTAAACAATGAGCAGTTCTTC. It codes for CASSEGWTGLNNEQFF.

The gene calls are TRBV11-3 and TRBJ2-3; 8 nucleotides line up with TRBD2. The CDR3 length is 17 residues. The germline V gene has CDR1 SGHNT and CDR2 YENEEA. Trimming took 1 base from V and 1 from J; bases not matched to a gene: 7. DNA of the CDR3: TGTGCCAGCAGCTTAGTTTCCAGCGGGGGAGGCACAGATACGCAGTATTTT. Protein product: CASSLVSSGGGTDTQYF.

The chain links TRBV7-2 to TRBJ2-3, with 13 bases fitting TRBD2. This CDR3 contains 18 residues. J gave up 0 bases and V 1 base, and 4 bases lay outside the gene matches. Germline values: CDR1 SGHTA, CDR2 FQGNSA. This CDR3 is CASSLGGLAGTSTDTQYF. In nucleotides, the CDR3 is TGTGCCAGCAGCTTAGGGGGACTAGCGGGGACTAGCACAGATACGCAGTATTTT.

The chain joins TRBV5-1 to TRBJ2-3, with D maybe TRBD1 (5 bases). CDR3 length: 14 amino acids. Trimming stripped 0 bases from V and 2 bases from J, with 7 bases between. The germline gives CDR1 SGHRS, CDR2 YFSETQ. The chain's CDR3 is CASSLGGDTDTQYF. The CDR3 DNA follows: TGCGCCAGCAGCTTGGGGGGCGACACAGATACGCAGTATTTT.

This chain joins TRBV7-2 and TRBJ1-1, with a tentative D call TRBD1 (6 bases). CDR3 length: 15 amino acids. In germline, CDR1 is SGHTA, CDR2 FQGNSA. The germline V and J ends were trimmed by 4 bases and 4 bases, with 16 bases remaining between them. The CDR3 DNA sequence: TGTGCCAGCAGCTCTTGGGGGGGCGCATCCACTGAAGCTTTCTTT. This codes for CASSSWGGASTEAFF.

For the CDR3, the DNA is TGTGCCAGCAGCGTAGCTGGGCAGGGGGCTTACAACACCATATATTTT. Its protein product is CASSVAGQGAYNTIYF. The gene calls are TRBV9 and TRBJ1-3; TRBD1 aligns across 8 bases. V lost 0 bases, J lost 7 bases, and 9 bases stayed unmatched. The CDR3 is made up of 16 amino acids. Germline CDR1 and CDR2: SGDLS and YYNGEE.

The rearrangement links TRBV10-3 to TRBJ2-3; 9 bases line up with TRBD2. The CDR3 is 14 residues long. The V and J ends lost 6 bases and 4 bases, in that order; junction bases with no gene match: 5. Germline CDR1 ENHRY, CDR2 SYGVKD. CDR3 nucleotides: TGTGCCATCAGGGGTAGCGGGAGCCCAGATACGCAGTATTTT. It encodes CAIRGSGSPDTQYF.

This chain uses TRBV5-4 with TRBJ1-1, with 7 positions matching TRBD1. With V trimmed by 2 bases and J by 1 base, 8 bases remained unmatched. Germline V lookup: CDR1 SGHNT, CDR2 YYREEE (reference sequence). The CDR3 has 16 amino acids. The CDR3 DNA follows: TGTGCCAGCAGCTTAGCGTGGGGGACAGCGAACACTGAAGCTTTCTTT. It specifies CASSLAWGTANTEAFF.

The chain is built from TRBV7-9 and TRBJ2-1; D call uncertain. V was cut by 5 bases and J by 6 bases, with 8 bases left in between. The germline CDR1 and CDR2 sequences are SEHNR and FQNEAQ (reference sequence). The CDR3 is made up of 12 amino acids. The DNA of the CDR3 is TGTGCCAGCAGCCGGGTGGTCAATGAGCAGTTCTTC. Protein product: CASSRVVNEQFF.

The gene calls are TRBV12-2 and TRBJ1-5. TRBV12-2 is a documented pseudogene. This CDR3 is built from 16 residues. CDR3 protein: CASRPPQTCSNQPQHF. The DNA of the CDR3 is TGTGCAAGTCGCCCTCCCCAGACTTGTAGCAATCAGCCCCAGCATTTT.

This sequence joins TRBV12-2 and TRBJ2-7; TRBD2, the table's D call, was not compared with the DNA. TRBV12-2 is reported as a pseudogene. The CDR3 runs to 18 residues. CDR3 DNA: TGTGCAAGTCGCTTAATTCAAACTAGCGGTACGAGCTCCTACGAGCAGTACTTC. This translates into CASRLIQTSGTSSYEQYF.

The rearrangement uses TRBV27 and TRBJ1-1; D uncertain. The CDR3 covers 13 residues. Trimming removed 2 bases at V and 3 bases at J, with 7 bases between. In germline, CDR1 is MNHEY, CDR2 SMNVEV (reference sequence). Here the CDR3 reads CASSLMFDTEAFF. As DNA, the CDR3 is TGTGCCAGCAGTTTAATGTTCGACACTGAAGCTTTCTTT.

The J gene is TRBJ1-1, the V gene TRBV19, with 9 bases lining up with TRBD1. This CDR3 is built from 15 residues. V trimming: 4 bases; J trimming: 3 bases; junction bases outside the gene matches: 6. The germline V gene has CDR1 LNHDA and CDR2 SQIVND (reference sequence). The CDR3 DNA sequence: TGTGCCAGTAGTAGGGACAGGGTTTTGGACACTGAAGCTTTCTTT. Protein: CASSRDRVLDTEAFF. Looking up the rest from reference TRBV19 and TRBJ1-1 gives the full variable domain: DGGITQSPKYLFRKEGQNVTLSCEQNLNHDAMYWYRQDPGQGLRLIYYSQIVNDFQKGDIAEGYSVSREKKESFPLTVTSAQKNPTAFYLCASSRDRVLDTEAFFGQGTRLTVV.

The V call is TRBV11-3, the J call TRBJ2-7; 7 bases are a match to TRBD1. V shed 3 bases and J 4 bases; nucleotides not matched to a gene: 3. This CDR3 has 13 amino acids. Germline assignment: CDR1 SGHNT and CDR2 YENEEA. CDR3 region: CASSFGQEYEQYF. The CDR3 region has the DNA TGTGCCAGCAGCTTCGGACAGGAATACGAGCAGTACTTC.

This chain links TRBV19 with TRBJ1-5; D is uncertain. CDR1 LNHDA and CDR2 SQIVND come from the germline V gene (reference sequence). V shed 1 base and J shed 0 bases, with 16 bases lying between them. The CDR3 is made up of 18 amino acids. This chain's CDR3 is CASSIVRVEAYSNQPQHF. The CDR3 coding sequence is TGTGCCAGTAGTATAGTTCGGGTTGAGGCCTATAGCAATCAGCCCCAGCATTTT.

The chain recombines TRBV5-8 with TRBJ1-5; a weak D match, TRBD1 (5 bases). The length of the CDR3 is 12 residues. The ends were cut back, 4 bases at V and 8 bases at J, with 10 bases in the middle. Germline loops: CDR1 SGHTS, CDR2 YDEGEE. The CDR3 DNA follows: TGTGCCAGCAGCCTACAGGTTAAGCCCCAGCATTTT. Its translation: CASSLQVKPQHF.

The chain links TRBV5-1 to TRBJ2-5; TRBD1 matches at 7 bases. There are 15 residues in the CDR3. J gave up 1 base and V 4 bases, and 7 bases lay outside the gene matches. CDR1 and CDR2 from the germline V gene are SGHRS and YFSETQ. The CDR3 protein is CASSPPRQGQETQYF. CDR3 DNA: TGCGCCAGCAGCCCACCTCGACAGGGCCAAGAGACCCAGTACTTC.

V usage is TRBV6-1 and J usage is TRBJ2-1, with D tentatively TRBD2 (6 bases). CDR3 length: 17 amino acids. Germline CDR1 is MNHNS and CDR2 is SASEGT. V dropped 1 base and J dropped 6 bases, with 19 bases sitting between them. The CDR3 spells CASSEGLGGRIRNEQFF. CDR3 sequence (DNA): TGTGCCAGCAGTGAAGGGCTTGGTGGGAGGATCCGCAATGAGCAGTTCTTC.